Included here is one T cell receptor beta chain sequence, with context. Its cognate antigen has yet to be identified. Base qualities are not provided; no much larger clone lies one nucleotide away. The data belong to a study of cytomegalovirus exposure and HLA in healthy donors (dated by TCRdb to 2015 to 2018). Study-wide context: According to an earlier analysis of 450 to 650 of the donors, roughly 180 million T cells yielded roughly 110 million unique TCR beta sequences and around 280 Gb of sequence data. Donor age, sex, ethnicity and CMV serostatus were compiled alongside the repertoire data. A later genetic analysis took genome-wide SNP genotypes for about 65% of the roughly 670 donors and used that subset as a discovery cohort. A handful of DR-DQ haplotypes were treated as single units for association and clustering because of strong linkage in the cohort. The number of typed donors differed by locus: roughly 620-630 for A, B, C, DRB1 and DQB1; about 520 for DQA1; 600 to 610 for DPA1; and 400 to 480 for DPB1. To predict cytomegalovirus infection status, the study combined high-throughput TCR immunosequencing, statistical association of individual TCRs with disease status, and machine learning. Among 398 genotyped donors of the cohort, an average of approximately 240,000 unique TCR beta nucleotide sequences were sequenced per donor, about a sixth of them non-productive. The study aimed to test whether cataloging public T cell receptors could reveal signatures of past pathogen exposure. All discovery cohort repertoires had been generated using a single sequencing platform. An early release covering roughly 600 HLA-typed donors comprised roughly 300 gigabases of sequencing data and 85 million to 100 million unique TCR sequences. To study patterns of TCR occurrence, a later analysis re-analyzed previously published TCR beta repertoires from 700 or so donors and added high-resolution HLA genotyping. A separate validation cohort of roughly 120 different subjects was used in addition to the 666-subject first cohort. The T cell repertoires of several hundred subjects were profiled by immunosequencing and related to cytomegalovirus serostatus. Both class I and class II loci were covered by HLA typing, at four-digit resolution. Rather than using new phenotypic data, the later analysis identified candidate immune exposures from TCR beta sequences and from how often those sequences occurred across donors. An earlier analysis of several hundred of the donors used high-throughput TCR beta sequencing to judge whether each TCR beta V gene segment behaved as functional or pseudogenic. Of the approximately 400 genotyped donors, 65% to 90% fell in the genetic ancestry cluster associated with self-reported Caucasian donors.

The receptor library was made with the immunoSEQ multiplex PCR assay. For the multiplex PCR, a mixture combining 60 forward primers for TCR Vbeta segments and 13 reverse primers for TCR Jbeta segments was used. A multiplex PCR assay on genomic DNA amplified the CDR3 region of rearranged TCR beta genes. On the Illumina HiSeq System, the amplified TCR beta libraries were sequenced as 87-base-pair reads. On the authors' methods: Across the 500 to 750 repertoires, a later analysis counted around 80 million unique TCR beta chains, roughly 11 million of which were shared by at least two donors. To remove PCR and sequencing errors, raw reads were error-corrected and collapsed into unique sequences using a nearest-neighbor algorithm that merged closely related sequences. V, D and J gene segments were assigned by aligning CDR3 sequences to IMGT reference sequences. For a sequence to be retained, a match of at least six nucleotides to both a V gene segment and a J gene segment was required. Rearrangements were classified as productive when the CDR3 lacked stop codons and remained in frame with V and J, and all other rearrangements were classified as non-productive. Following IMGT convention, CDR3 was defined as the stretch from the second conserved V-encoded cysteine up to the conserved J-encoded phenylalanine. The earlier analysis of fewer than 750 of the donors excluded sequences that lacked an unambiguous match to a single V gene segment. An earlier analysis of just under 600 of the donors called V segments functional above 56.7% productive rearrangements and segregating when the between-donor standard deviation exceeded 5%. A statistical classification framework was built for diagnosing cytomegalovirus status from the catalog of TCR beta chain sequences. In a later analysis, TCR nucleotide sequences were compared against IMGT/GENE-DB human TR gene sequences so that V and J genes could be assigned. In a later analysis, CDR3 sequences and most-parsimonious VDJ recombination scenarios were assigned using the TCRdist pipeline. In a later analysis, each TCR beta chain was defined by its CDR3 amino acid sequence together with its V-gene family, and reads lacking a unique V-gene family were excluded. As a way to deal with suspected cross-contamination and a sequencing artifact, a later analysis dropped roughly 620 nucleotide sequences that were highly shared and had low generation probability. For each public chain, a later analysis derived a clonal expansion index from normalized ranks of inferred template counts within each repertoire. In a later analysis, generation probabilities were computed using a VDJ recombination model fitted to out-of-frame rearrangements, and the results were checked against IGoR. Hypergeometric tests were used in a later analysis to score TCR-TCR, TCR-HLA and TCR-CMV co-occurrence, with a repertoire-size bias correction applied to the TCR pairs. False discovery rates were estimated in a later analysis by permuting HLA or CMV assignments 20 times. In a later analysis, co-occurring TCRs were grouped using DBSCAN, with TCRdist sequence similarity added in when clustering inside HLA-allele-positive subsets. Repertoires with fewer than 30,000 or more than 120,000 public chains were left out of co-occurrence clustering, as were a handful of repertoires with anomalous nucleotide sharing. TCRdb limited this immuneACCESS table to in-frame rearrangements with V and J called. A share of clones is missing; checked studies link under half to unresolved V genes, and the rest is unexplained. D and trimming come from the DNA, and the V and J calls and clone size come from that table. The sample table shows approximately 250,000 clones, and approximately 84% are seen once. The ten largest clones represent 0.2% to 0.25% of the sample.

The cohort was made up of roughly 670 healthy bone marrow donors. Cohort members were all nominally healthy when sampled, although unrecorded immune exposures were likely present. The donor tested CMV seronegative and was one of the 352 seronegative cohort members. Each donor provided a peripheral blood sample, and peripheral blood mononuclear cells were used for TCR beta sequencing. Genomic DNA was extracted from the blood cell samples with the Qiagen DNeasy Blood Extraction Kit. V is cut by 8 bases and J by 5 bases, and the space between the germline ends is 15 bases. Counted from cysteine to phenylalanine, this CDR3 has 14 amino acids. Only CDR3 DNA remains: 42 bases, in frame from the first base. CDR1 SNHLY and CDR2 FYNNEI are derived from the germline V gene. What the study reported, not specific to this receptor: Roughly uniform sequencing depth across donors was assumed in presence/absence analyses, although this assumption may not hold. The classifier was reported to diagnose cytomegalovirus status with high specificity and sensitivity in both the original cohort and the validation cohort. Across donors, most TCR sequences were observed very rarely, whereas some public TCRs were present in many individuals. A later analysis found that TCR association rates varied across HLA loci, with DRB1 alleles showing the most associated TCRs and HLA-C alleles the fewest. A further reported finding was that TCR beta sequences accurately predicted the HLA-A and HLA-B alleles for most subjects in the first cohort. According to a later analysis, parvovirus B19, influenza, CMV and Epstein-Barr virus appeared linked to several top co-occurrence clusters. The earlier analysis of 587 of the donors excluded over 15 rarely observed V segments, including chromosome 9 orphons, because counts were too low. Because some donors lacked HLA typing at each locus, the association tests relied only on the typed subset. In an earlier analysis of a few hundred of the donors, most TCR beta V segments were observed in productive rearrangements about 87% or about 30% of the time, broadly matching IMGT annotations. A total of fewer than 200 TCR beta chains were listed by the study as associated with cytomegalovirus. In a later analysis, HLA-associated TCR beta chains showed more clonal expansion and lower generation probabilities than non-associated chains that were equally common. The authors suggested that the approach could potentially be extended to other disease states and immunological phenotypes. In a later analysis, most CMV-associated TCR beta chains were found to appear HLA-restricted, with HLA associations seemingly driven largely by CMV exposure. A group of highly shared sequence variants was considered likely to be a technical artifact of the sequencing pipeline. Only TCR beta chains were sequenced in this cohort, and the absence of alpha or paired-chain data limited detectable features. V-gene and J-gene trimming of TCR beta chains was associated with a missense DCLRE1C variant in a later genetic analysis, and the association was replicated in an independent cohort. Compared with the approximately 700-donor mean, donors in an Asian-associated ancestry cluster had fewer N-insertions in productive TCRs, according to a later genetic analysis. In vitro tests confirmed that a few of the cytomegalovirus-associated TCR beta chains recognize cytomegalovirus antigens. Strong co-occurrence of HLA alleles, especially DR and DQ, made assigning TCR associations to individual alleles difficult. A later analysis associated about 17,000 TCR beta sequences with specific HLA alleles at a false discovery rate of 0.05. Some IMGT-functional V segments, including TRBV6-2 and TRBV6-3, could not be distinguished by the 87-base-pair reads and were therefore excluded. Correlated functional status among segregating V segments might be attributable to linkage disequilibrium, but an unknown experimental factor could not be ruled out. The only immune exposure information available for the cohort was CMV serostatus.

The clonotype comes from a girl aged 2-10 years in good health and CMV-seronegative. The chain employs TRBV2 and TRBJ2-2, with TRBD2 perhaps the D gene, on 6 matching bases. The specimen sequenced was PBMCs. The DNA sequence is TGTGCCAGCGTTGTATCTGGGGGGACCGGGGAGCTGTTTTTT. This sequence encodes CASVVSGGTGELFF.